The 2 T cell receptor beta chains below come from one sample, sequenced in a study of CD8 T cells in ankylosing spondylitis. TCRdb re-called the 5' RACE reads through MiXCR, storing one row per CDR3 protein. The sample includes almost 250,000 distinct CDR3 sequences, around 32% of them seen just once. The sample was blood, either unsorted or a sorted T cell fraction (not recorded which). The receptor set was obtained from a male donor with ankylosing spondylitis or in good health (not recorded which).

The chain employs TRBV11-1 and TRBJ1-4; unclear D gene. With 5 bases removed from V and 0 bases from J, the gap between germline ends came to 4 bases. Germline CDR1 reads SGHAT; CDR2 reads FQDESV (reference sequence). The CDR3 is made up of 13 amino acids. In DNA, the CDR3 is TGTGCCAGCAGCCGTGCAACTAATGAAAAACTGTTTTTT. Protein product: CASSRATNEKLFF.

This chain joins TRBV29-1 and TRBJ2-1; D ambiguous. CDR3 length: 11 amino acids. Germline lookup yields CDR1 SQVTM and CDR2 ANQGSEA. Trimming left V 2 bases short and J 7 bases short, with 6 bases between. The CDR3, as DNA: TGCAGCGTTGAAAACGAGAATGAGCAGTTCTTC. Translation gives CSVENENEQFF.